Following are 21 T cell receptor beta chains from one sample sequenced in a study of blood T cell repertoires in COVID-19. Clones were sequenced by immunoSEQ multiplex PCR, and TCRdb holds only the in-frame ones, with some missing. This sample has 110,000 to 150,000 clones; 75% to 85% occur once, and the top ten carry roughly 4.9%. The specimen was peripheral blood. These TCRs come from a woman in her seventies with COVID-19, enrolled during active disease.

The V call is TRBV5-1, the J call TRBJ2-2; the match to TRBD1 covers 7 bases. V lost 4 bases and J lost 4; bases outside the gene matches: 4. Germline CDR1 SGHRS, CDR2 YFSETQ. The CDR3 sequence is 14 residues long. CDR3 sequence: CASSRQGSTGELFF. The CDR3 region has the DNA TGCGCCAGCAGCCGACAGGGAAGCACCGGGGAGCTGTTTTTT.

The chain employs TRBV5-5 and TRBJ1-5; the D gene is possibly TRBD1 (5 bases). CDR1 and CDR2 from the germline V gene are SGHKS and YYEKEE (reference sequence). This CDR3 contains 15 residues. Trimming took off 4 bases at V and 5 bases at J, with 16 bases between the two ends. In DNA form, the CDR3 reads TGTGCCAGCAGCCTCGGGGGGTCAGGGTATCAGCCCCAGCATTTT. The encoded protein is CASSLGGSGYQPQHF.

This clone was seen just once. The genes are TRBV6-6 and TRBJ1-1; D is possibly TRBD1 (6 bases). V lost 8 bases and J 4 bases, leaving 17 bases between the germline ends. Germline V lookup: CDR1 MNHNY, CDR2 SVGAGI (reference sequence). The CDR3 is 14 amino acids. CDR3: CASENAGVSTEAFF. The CDR3 DNA reads TGTGCCAGCGAGAATGCAGGGGTGAGCACTGAAGCTTTCTTT.

This clone has just a few counts. The gene calls are TRBV30 and TRBJ1-6; D is unresolved. The CDR3 is made up of 13 amino acids. Trimming removed 4 bases at V and 8 bases at J, with 12 bases between. CDR1 and CDR2 from the germline V gene are GTSNPN and SVGIG (reference sequence). CDR3 in DNA: TGTGCCTGGAACCCCGGTGGTCATTCACCCCTCCACTTT. As protein: CAWNPGGHSPLHF.

This clone occurred a few times. This chain connects TRBV6-1 to TRBJ1-2, with unresolved D. V was cut by 2 bases and J by 5 bases, with 9 bases left in between. The germline V gene has CDR1 MNHNS and CDR2 SASEGT. The CDR3 is 13 amino acids. The CDR3 sequence is CASSERGSYGYTF. DNA of the CDR3: TGTGCCAGCAGTGAACGCGGGTCGTATGGCTACACCTTC.

This sequence joins TRBV15 and TRBJ1-1, with D maybe TRBD1 (6 bases). The V and J ends lost 0 bases and 9 bases respectively, with 17 bases between them. Germline loops: CDR1 LNHNV, CDR2 YYDKDF (reference sequence). The CDR3 has 15 amino acids. DNA of the CDR3: TGTGCCACCAGCAGAGATTTCGTAGCCGGGACACAAGCTTTCTTT. Its translation is CATSRDFVAGTQAFF.

V and J are TRBV4-1 and TRBJ1-3; D is possibly TRBD1 (6 bases). Trimming removed 0 bases at V and 2 bases at J, with 14 bases between. Germline loops: CDR1 MGHRA, CDR2 YSYEKL. The CDR3 runs to 17 residues. This CDR3 is CASSQDGGRRTGNTIYF. The CDR3, as DNA: TGCGCCAGCAGCCAAGACGGGGGGCGGCGAACTGGAAACACCATATATTTT.

With respect to this clone: This CDR3 is also generated by other DNA sequences in the sample. The chain links TRBV5-1 to TRBJ2-2, with 14 bases fitting TRBD2. CDR3 length equals 16 residues. CDR1 and CDR2 (germline): SGHRS, YFSETQ. The trim removed 4 bases at V and 4 bases at J, leaving 3 bases unmatched. The CDR3 is CASSPGTSGGTGELFF. Here the CDR3 DNA reads TGCGCCAGCAGCCCAGGGACTAGCGGGGGCACCGGGGAGCTGTTTTTT. The full variable domain, its missing parts supplied by reference TRBV5-1 and TRBJ2-2, is KAGVTQTPRYLIKTRGQQVTLSCSPISGHRSVSWYQQTPGQGLQFLFEYFSETQRNKGNFPGRFSGRQFSNSRSEMNVSTLELGDSALYLCASSPGTSGGTGELFFGEGSRLTVL.

This chain uses TRBV2 with TRBJ2-7, with D possibly matching TRBD1 (6 bases). Trimming cost V 8 bases and J 4 bases, with 15 bases left between them. Germline assignment: CDR1 SNHLY and CDR2 FYNNEI. The CDR3 is 13 amino acids. CDR3 bases: TGTGCCAGCGGGGGCGGATTGGGGTACGAGCAGTACTTC. Its translation: CASGGGLGYEQYF.

This clone turned up a few times. V gene TRBV4-1 combines with J gene TRBJ1-2; D perhaps matches TRBD1 (5 bases). Germline CDR1 and CDR2: MGHRA and YSYEKL. The CDR3 has 11 amino acids. The V end was cut by 7 bases, the J end by 8 bases, with 11 bases between. CDR3 sequence (DNA): TGCGCCAGCAAGCAGGGTGACGGCTACACCTTC. Translating gives CASKQGDGYTF.

The chain joins TRBV7-6 to TRBJ2-1; 8 bases line up with TRBD2. The V gene's germline CDR1 is SGHVS and CDR2 FNYEAQ. The CDR3 runs to 18 residues. V trimming: 5 bases; J trimming: 6 bases; junction bases outside the gene matches: 18. Here the CDR3 DNA reads TGTGCCAGCAGCAAGTATCGAGTACGGGGGGGATCCCCCAATGAGCAGTTCTTC. Protein: CASSKYRVRGGSPNEQFF.

This chain uses TRBV5-1 with TRBJ2-1; 8 bases map to TRBD2. V was clipped by 3 bases and J by 0 bases; unmatched bases: 5. The CDR3 has 16 amino acids. The germline CDR1 and CDR2 sequences are SGHRS and YFSETQ. The CDR3 protein is CASSSERGSSYNEQFF. The CDR3 DNA is TGCGCCAGCAGCTCCGAGCGGGGGAGCTCCTACAATGAGCAGTTCTTC.

The V call is TRBV6-6, the J call TRBJ1-1; possibly TRBD1 for D (5 bases). The CDR3 sequence is 12 residues long. The germline CDR1 and CDR2 sequences are MNHNY and SVGAGI (reference sequence). The ends were cut back, 2 bases at V and 9 bases at J, with 10 bases in the middle. The CDR3 protein is CASSYAGQQAFF. DNA for the CDR3: TGTGCCAGCAGTTACGCCGGACAACAAGCTTTCTTT.

The rearrangement joins TRBV7-9 to TRBJ1-2; no reliable D call. CDR3 size: 16 residues. Trimming left V 0 bases short and J 0 bases short, with 11 bases between. Germline V lookup: CDR1 SEHNR, CDR2 FQNEAQ (reference sequence). DNA of the CDR3: TGTGCCAGCAGCTTAGCGCCCTGGCTTGCTAACTATGGCTACACCTTC. Amino acid sequence: CASSLAPWLANYGYTF.

This clone came up once. This chain's CDR3 is CASSVGGISYEQYF. The CDR3 DNA follows: TGTGCCAGCAGCGTAGGCGGAATCTCCTACGAGCAGTACTTC. This sequence joins TRBV9 and TRBJ2-7; D unclear. This CDR3 region has 14 residues. CDR1 and CDR2 from the germline V gene are SGDLS and YYNGEE. The V end lost 0 bases, the J end lost 0 bases, and 7 bases lay between the germline ends. The full variable domain, completed using reference TRBV9 and TRBJ2-7, is DSGVTQTPKHLITATGQRVTLRCSPRSGDLSVYWYQQSLDQGLQFLIQYYNGEERAKGNILERFSAQQFPDLHSELNLSSLELGDSALYFCASSVGGISYEQYFGPGTRLTVT.

Here the CDR3 DNA reads TGTGCCAGCAGCCAAGATACCCCGGGGATTCCGAACACCGGGGAGCTGTTTTTT. Translated: CASSQDTPGIPNTGELFF. The genes are TRBV14 and TRBJ2-2; a possible D gene is TRBD2 (5 bases). The germline gives CDR1 SGHDN, CDR2 FVKESK. The CDR3 length is 18 residues. V was trimmed by 0 bases and J by 0 bases, leaving 14 bases between them.

The chain combines TRBV24-1 with TRBJ2-5; D remains unclear. Germline V CDR1 and CDR2: KGHDR, SFDVKD. Trimming stripped 6 bases from V and 2 bases from J, with 3 bases between. This CDR3 has 11 amino acids. CDR3 sequence (DNA): TGTGCCACCAGTCAGCAAGAGACCCAGTACTTC. Amino acids: CATSQQETQYF.

Regarding this clone: Other DNA sequences in this sample translate to the same CDR3. The chain recombines TRBV2 with TRBJ1-2; TRBD1 matches 8 bases. This CDR3 has 13 residues. CDR1 and CDR2 (germline): SNHLY, FYNNEI. After removal of 2 bases from V and 7 bases from J, the junction contained 3 bases not matched to a gene. The CDR3 region has the DNA TGTGCCAGCAGTGAACGACAGGGGACTGGCTACACCTTC. This gives the protein CASSERQGTGYTF.

This clone was seen a handful of times. The chain employs TRBV20-1 and TRBJ2-7; 10 bases map to TRBD2. Germline lookup yields CDR1 DFQATT and CDR2 SNEGSKA (reference sequence). The trim removed 3 bases at V and 1 base at J, leaving 6 bases unmatched. The CDR3 length is 15 residues. DNA for the CDR3: TGCAGTGCTAGTCCACTAGCGGGGCAGTCCTACGAGCAGTACTTC. Protein sequence: CSASPLAGQSYEQYF.

This chain connects TRBV27 to TRBJ1-5; maybe TRBD1 (6 bases). Trimming took off 4 bases at V and 6 bases at J, with 10 bases between the two ends. Germline lookup yields CDR1 MNHEY and CDR2 SMNVEV (reference sequence). The CDR3 has 13 amino acids. CDR3 coding DNA: TGTGCCAGCAGTTCGTCCAGGGGTCAGCCCCAGCATTTT. It encodes CASSSSRGQPQHF.

With regard to this clone: This CDR3 is also generated by other DNA sequences in the sample. The chain carries TRBV7-9 and TRBJ2-1, with 8 bases lining up with TRBD2. With 3 bases clipped from V and 6 bases from J, the junction kept 1 base outside the gene matches. Germline assignment: CDR1 SEHNR and CDR2 FQNEAQ (reference sequence). The CDR3 spans 13 residues. This CDR3 is CASSLAGGNEQFF. The CDR3, as DNA: TGTGCCAGCAGCTTGGCGGGGGGCAATGAGCAGTTCTTC.